These 21 T cell receptor beta chains came from one sample sequenced in a study of cytomegalovirus exposure and HLA in healthy donors (dated by TCRdb to the late 2010s). The library was produced with the immunoSEQ multiplex PCR assay. For the multiplex PCR, a mixture combining 60 forward primers for TCR Vbeta segments and 13 reverse primers for TCR Jbeta segments was used. This immuneACCESS table, as held by TCRdb, lists in-frame sequences with V and J called but not all clones. Of the missing ones, under half trace to an unresolved V gene in checked studies; the others have no known cause. Within this sample are more than 110,000 clones, with more than 9.5% of them counted one time only. In total, the top ten clones hold 1.5% to 2% of the sample. The sequenced sample was PBMCs. All receptors derive from a man aged 45 to 65 in good health and CMV-seronegative.

In its sample, this clone was seen a few times. Here the CDR3 reads CASSRYGTSSYEQYF. As DNA, the CDR3 is TGCGCCAGCAGCCGTTACGGGACTAGCTCCTACGAGCAGTACTTC. The rearrangement uses TRBV5-1 and TRBJ2-7; 8 bases line up with TRBD2. The junction had 6 bases not matched to a gene; V was cut back by 4 bases and J by 0 bases. Germline CDR1 SGHRS, CDR2 YFSETQ. The CDR3 totals 15 residues.

This clone has just a few counts. The J gene is TRBJ2-1, the V gene TRBV6-1; the match to TRBD2 covers 11 bases. Germline CDR1 reads MNHNS; CDR2 reads SASEGT. J was trimmed by 7 bases and V by 5 bases; bases with no gene match: 4. The CDR3 spans 14 residues. The DNA for the CDR3 is TGTGCCAGCAGTTTTTCTAGCGGGAGGAATGAGCAGTTCTTC. Translated: CASSFSSGRNEQFF.

The rearrangement links TRBV5-1 to TRBJ1-2; 9 bases agree with TRBD1. CDR3 length equals 14 residues. With 1 base clipped from V and 4 bases from J, the junction kept 2 bases outside the gene matches. Germline CDR1 reads SGHRS; CDR2 reads YFSETQ. CDR3 DNA sequence: TGCGCCAGCAGCTTGAGGGACAGGGTCTATGGCTACACCTTC. This sequence encodes CASSLRDRVYGYTF. The full variable domain, its missing parts supplied by reference TRBV5-1 and TRBJ1-2, is KAGVTQTPRYLIKTRGQQVTLSCSPISGHRSVSWYQQTPGQGLQFLFEYFSETQRNKGNFPGRFSGRQFSNSRSEMNVSTLELGDSALYLCASSLRDRVYGYTFGSGTRLTVV.

The CDR3 DNA is TGCGCCAGCAGTGAATTGGGACAGGGACGATATGGCTACACCTTC. Its translation: CASSELGQGRYGYTF. The rearrangement uses TRBV10-2 and TRBJ1-2, with 9 nucleotides matching TRBD1. The germline V gene encodes CDR1 WSHSY and CDR2 SAAADI. The CDR3 covers 15 residues. V dropped 3 bases and J dropped 5; count of bases not matched to a gene: 7.

The V gene is TRBV4-3, the J gene TRBJ2-7; 14 positions agree with TRBD2. The J segment lost 0 bases and the V segment lost 4 bases, leaving 8 bases of the junction unmatched. Germline lookup yields CDR1 LGHNA and CDR2 YSLEER. The CDR3 is made up of 18 amino acids. For the CDR3, the DNA is TGCGCCAGCAGCCTTCGGACTAGCGGGGGGCCTAGCTCCTACGAGCAGTACTTC. Its translation is CASSLRTSGGPSSYEQYF.

The chain joins TRBV5-1 to TRBJ1-6; 9 bases agree with TRBD1. The junction had 3 bases not matched to a gene; V was cut back by 1 base and J by 10 bases. The CDR3 has 14 residues. CDR1 is SGHRS and CDR2 is YFSETQ in the germline V gene. Here the CDR3 reads CASSLTGGESPLHF. The CDR3 DNA is TGCGCCAGCAGCTTGACAGGGGGCGAGTCACCCCTCCACTTT. The complete variable domain, with remaining parts taken from reference TRBV5-1 and TRBJ1-6, reads KAGVTQTPRYLIKTRGQQVTLSCSPISGHRSVSWYQQTPGQGLQFLFEYFSETQRNKGNFPGRFSGRQFSNSRSEMNVSTLELGDSALYLCASSLTGGESPLHFGNGTRLTVT.

The chain carries TRBV5-1 and TRBJ1-3; D unresolved. The CDR3 totals 15 residues. Germline assignment: CDR1 SGHRS and CDR2 YFSETQ. The V end was cut by 0 bases, the J end by 4 bases, with 11 bases between. The CDR3 protein is CASSLDSSGGNTIYF. In DNA, the CDR3 is TGCGCCAGCAGCTTGGACAGCTCGGGAGGAAACACCATATATTTT. Variable domain in full (rest from reference TRBV5-1 and TRBJ1-3): KAGVTQTPRYLIKTRGQQVTLSCSPISGHRSVSWYQQTPGQGLQFLFEYFSETQRNKGNFPGRFSGRQFSNSRSEMNVSTLELGDSALYLCASSLDSSGGNTIYFGEGSWLTVV.

This clone was recorded a few times. V usage is TRBV29-1 and J usage is TRBJ1-1, with D hard to call. This CDR3 is built from 13 residues. Germline V lookup: CDR1 SQVTM, CDR2 ANQGSEA. V lost 7 bases and J 4 bases, leaving 16 bases between the germline ends. The CDR3 here is CSGQLEAGTEAFF. CDR3 sequence (DNA): TGCAGCGGCCAATTGGAAGCAGGCACTGAAGCTTTCTTT. Full variable domain (remainder filled in from reference TRBV29-1 and TRBJ1-1): SAVISQKPSRDICQRGTSLTIQCQVDSQVTMMFWYRQQPGQSLTLIATANQGSEATYESGFVIDKFPISRPNLTFSTLTVSNMSPEDSSIYLCSGQLEAGTEAFFGQGTRLTVV.

The table lists this clone with a few counts. The chain couples TRBV6-1 to TRBJ2-7, with D tentatively TRBD2 (6 bases). Trimming removed 10 bases at V and 6 bases at J, with 19 bases between. This CDR3 is built from 13 residues. Germline V CDR1 and CDR2: MNHNS, SASEGT. For the CDR3, the DNA is TGTGCCACCGCGGAGTGGACTATCGGCGAGCAGTACTTC. Translating it yields CATAEWTIGEQYF.

The chain uses TRBV6-5 and TRBJ2-1; no definite D call. The CDR3 sequence is 13 residues long. Per germline, CDR1 MNHEY and CDR2 SVGAGI. Trimming removed 5 bases at V and 4 bases at J, with 9 bases between. The CDR3 region is CASSPPGYNEQFF. The CDR3, as DNA: TGTGCCAGCAGTCCTCCCGGTTACAATGAGCAGTTCTTC.

This clone appeared a few times. V usage is TRBV19 and J usage is TRBJ1-1; TRBD1 aligns across 7 bases. CDR3 length: 14 amino acids. Germline V gene lookup returns CDR1 LNHDA and CDR2 SQIVND (reference sequence). J lost 7 bases, V lost 6 bases, and 11 bases had no gene match. The CDR3 here is CASSHRGRSGEAFF. DNA of the CDR3: TGTGCCAGTAGCCACAGGGGTAGGAGCGGTGAAGCTTTCTTT.

V usage is TRBV30 and J usage is TRBJ2-7; possibly TRBD2 for D (5 bases). Germline V gene sequence: CDR1 GTSNPN, CDR2 SVGIG (reference sequence). V lost 0 bases and J lost 2, with 11 bases in between. There are 14 residues in the CDR3. CDR3 nucleotide sequence: TGTGCCTGGAGTGTACTAGGAAGTACCTACGAGCAGTACTTC. It is translated as CAWSVLGSTYEQYF.

The V gene is TRBV6-5, the J gene TRBJ1-2; D not certain. Germline V gene lookup returns CDR1 MNHEY and CDR2 SVGAGI. CDR3 size: 11 residues. The V and J ends lost 8 bases and 2 bases respectively, with 6 bases between them. The CDR3 DNA is TGTGCCAGCCGGGAAAACTATGGCTACACCTTC. This encodes CASRENYGYTF.

The genes are TRBV6-5 and TRBJ1-5, with 11 bases identical to TRBD1. Losses at the gene ends were 6 bases for V and 7 bases for J; bases not matched to a gene: 8. Per the germline V gene, CDR1 is MNHEY and CDR2 is SVGAGI. The CDR3 loop spans 15 amino acids. CDR3 amino acids: CASSPGQGAEQPQHF. The CDR3 DNA is TGTGCCAGCAGCCCTGGACAGGGGGCTGAGCAGCCCCAGCATTTT.

V gene TRBV7-9 combines with J gene TRBJ1-2; possible D gene TRBD1, 5 bases. The CDR3 extends over 15 amino acids. CDR1 and CDR2 from the germline V gene are SEHNR and FQNEAQ (reference sequence). Trimming took 1 base from V and 0 from J, leaving 9 bases between them. CDR3 residues: CASSLGQGTNYGYTF. The CDR3 coding sequence is TGTGCCAGCAGCTTAGGGCAGGGCACTAACTATGGCTACACCTTC.

The sample holds a few counts of this clone. The J gene is TRBJ1-2, the V gene TRBV19; D gene unclear. The CDR3 is 14 residues long. Germline V lookup: CDR1 LNHDA, CDR2 SQIVND (reference sequence). V was pared by 4 bases and J by 6 bases, with 15 bases between. CDR3 sequence: CASSSTGGYDGYTF. The DNA for the CDR3 is TGTGCCAGTAGTAGTACGGGAGGCTATGATGGCTACACCTTC.

This clone was seen more than once but under ten times. This chain uses TRBV28 with TRBJ2-5; 9 nucleotides agree with TRBD1. The V gene's germline CDR1 is MDHEN and CDR2 SYDVKM. The CDR3 runs 16 residues. V gave up 3 bases and J gave up 5 bases; unmatched junction bases: 10. The CDR3 here is CASSFRGQGARETQYF. Here the CDR3 DNA reads TGTGCCAGCAGTTTTCGGGGACAGGGAGCCCGTGAGACCCAGTACTTC. Full variable domain (rest looked up from reference TRBV28 and TRBJ2-5): DVKVTQSSRYLVKRTGEKVFLECVQDMDHENMFWYRQDPGLGLRLIYFSYDVKMKEKGDIPEGYSVSREKKERFSLILESASTNQTSMYLCASSFRGQGARETQYFGPGTRLLVL.

This clone was picked up a small number of times. The rearrangement links TRBV5-1 to TRBJ2-5; a weak D match, TRBD2 (5 bases). Looked up from germline, CDR1 is SGHRS and CDR2 is YFSETQ. Trimming stripped 5 bases from V and 3 bases from J, with 14 bases between. The CDR3 length is 14 residues. The CDR3 region is CASRFGRAKETQYF. The DNA for the CDR3 is TGCGCCAGCAGATTCGGGCGGGCAAAAGAGACCCAGTACTTC.

In this sample, this clone turned up a few times. The V gene is TRBV6-1, the J gene TRBJ1-1; D unclear. CDR3 length: 12 amino acids. Trimming took off 8 bases at V and 3 bases at J, with 10 bases between the two ends. CDR1 and CDR2 (germline): MNHNS, SASEGT. The CDR3 protein is CASRQDYTEAFF. The CDR3 DNA reads TGTGCCAGCCGGCAGGACTACACTGAAGCTTTCTTT.

This clone was recorded a few times. The rearrangement links TRBV6-5 to TRBJ1-2; a possible D gene is TRBD1 (6 bases). The CDR3 loop spans 15 amino acids. The ends were cut back, 2 bases at V and 8 bases at J, with 18 bases in the middle. Germline values: CDR1 MNHEY, CDR2 SVGAGI. The CDR3 sequence: CASSYAQQGLGGYTF. The CDR3 region has the DNA TGTGCCAGCAGTTACGCACAACAGGGTCTTGGAGGCTACACCTTC.

J is TRBJ1-2 and V is TRBV19; the D gene is possibly TRBD1 (5 bases). The V gene's germline CDR1 is LNHDA and CDR2 SQIVND (reference sequence). Trimming stripped 4 bases from V and 3 bases from J, with 12 bases between. The CDR3 runs 14 residues. The CDR3, as DNA: TGTGCCAGTAGTAGTTTGGGCAGGGACTATGGCTACACCTTC. It is translated as CASSSLGRDYGYTF.